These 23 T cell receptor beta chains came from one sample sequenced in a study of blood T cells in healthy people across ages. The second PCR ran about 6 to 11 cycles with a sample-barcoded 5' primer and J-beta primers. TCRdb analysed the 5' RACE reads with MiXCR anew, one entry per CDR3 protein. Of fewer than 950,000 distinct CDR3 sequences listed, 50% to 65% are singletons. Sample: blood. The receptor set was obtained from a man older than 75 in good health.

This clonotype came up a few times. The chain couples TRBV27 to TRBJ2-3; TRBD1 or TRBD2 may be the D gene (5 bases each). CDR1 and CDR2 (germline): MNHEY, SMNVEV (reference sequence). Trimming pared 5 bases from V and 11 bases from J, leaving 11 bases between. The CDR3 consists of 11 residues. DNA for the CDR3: TGTGCCAGCAGTCCGGGACGGGTGCAGTATTTT. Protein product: CASSPGRVQYF.

CDR3 DNA sequence: TGTGCCAGCAGTGGTGGTCGCGTCCTAGGGCCCAAAAACATTCAGTACTTC. It specifies CASSGGRVLGPKNIQYF. The genes are TRBV27 and TRBJ2-4; D gene unclear. Germline CDR1 and CDR2: MNHEY and SMNVEV (reference sequence). This CDR3 spans 17 amino acids. V was clipped by 5 bases and J by 2 bases, with 19 bases between them.

The CDR3 bases are TGTGCCAGCAGTTTAGAGGGGGACAGGAGTGAGACCCAGTACTTC. Encoded protein: CASSLEGDRSETQYF. This chain links TRBV12-3 or TRBV12-4 with TRBJ2-7; 8 nucleotides agree with TRBD1. The J call is in doubt because the DNA end fits TRBJ2-5 better. The CDR3 loop spans 15 amino acids.

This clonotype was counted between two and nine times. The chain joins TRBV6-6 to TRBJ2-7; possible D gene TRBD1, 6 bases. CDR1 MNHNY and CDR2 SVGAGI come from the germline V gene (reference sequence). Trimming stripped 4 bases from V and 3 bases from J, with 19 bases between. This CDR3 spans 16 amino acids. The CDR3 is CASSLTGTQEYYEQYF. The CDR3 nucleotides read TGTGCCAGCAGTTTAACCGGGACACAGGAATACTACGAGCAGTACTTC.

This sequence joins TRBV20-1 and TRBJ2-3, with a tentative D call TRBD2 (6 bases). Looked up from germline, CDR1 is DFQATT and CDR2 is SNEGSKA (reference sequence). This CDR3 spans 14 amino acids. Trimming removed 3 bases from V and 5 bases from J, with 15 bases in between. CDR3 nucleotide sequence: TGCAGTGCTAGGACCGGGGCTAGCGTAGATACGCAGTATTTT. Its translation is CSARTGASVDTQYF.

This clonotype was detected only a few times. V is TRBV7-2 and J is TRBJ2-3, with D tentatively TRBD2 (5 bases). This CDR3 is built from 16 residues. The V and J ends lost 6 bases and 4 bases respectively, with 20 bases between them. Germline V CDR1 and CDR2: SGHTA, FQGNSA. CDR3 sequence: CASRPWVAIDADTQYF. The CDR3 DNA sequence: TGTGCCAGCAGACCGTGGGTAGCGATAGATGCAGATACGCAGTATTTT.

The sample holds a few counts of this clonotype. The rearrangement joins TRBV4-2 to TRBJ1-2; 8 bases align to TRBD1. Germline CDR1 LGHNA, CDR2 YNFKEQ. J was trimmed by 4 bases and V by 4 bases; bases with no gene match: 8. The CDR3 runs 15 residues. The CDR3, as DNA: TGTGCCAGCAGCCCTCGCGTTCAGGGGGCCTATGGCTACACCTTC. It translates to CASSPRVQGAYGYTF.

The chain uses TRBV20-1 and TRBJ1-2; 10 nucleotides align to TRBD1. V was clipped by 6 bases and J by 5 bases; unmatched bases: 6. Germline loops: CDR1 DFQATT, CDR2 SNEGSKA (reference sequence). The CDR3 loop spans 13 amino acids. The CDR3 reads CSARQGAEYGYTF. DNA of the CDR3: TGCAGTGCCAGACAGGGGGCGGAATATGGCTACACCTTC.

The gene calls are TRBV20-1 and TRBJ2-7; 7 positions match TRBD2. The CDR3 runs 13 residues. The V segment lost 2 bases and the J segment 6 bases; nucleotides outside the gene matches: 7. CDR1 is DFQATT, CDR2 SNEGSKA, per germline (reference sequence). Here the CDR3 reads CSARPTSSGEQYF. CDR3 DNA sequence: TGCAGTGCTAGACCGACTAGCTCGGGCGAGCAGTACTTC.

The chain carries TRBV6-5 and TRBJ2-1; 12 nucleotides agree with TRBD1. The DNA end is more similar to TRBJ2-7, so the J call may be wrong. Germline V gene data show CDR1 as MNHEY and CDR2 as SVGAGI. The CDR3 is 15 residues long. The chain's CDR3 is CASSRGQGAYNEQYF. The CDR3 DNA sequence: TGTGCCAGCAGCCGGGGACAGGGGGCCTACAATGAGCAGTACTTC.

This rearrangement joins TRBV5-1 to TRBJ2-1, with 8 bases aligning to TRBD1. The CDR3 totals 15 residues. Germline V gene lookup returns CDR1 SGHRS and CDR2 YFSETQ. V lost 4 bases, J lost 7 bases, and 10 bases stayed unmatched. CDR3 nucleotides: TGCGCCAGCAGCACCGGGACAGGTCTGGGAAATGAGCAGTTCTTC. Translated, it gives CASSTGTGLGNEQFF.

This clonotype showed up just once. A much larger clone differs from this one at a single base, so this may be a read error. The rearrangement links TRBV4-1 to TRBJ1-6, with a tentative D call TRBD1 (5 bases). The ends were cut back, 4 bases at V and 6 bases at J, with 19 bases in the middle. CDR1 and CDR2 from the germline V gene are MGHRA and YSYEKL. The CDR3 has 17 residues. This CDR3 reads CASSREGPPSSNSPLHF. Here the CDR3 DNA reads TGCGCCAGCAGCCGGGAGGGGCCTCCGTCAAGTAATTCACCCCTCCACTTT.

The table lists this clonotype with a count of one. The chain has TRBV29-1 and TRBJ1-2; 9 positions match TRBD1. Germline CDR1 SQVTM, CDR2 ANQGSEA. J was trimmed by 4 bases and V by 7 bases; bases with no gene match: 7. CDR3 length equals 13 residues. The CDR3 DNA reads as TGCAGCGGGGGACAGGGTACGGTCTATGGCTACACCTTC. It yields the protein CSGGQGTVYGYTF.

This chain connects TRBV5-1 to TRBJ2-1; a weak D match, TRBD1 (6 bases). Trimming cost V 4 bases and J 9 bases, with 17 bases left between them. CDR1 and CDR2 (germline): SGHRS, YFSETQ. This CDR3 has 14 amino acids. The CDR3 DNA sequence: TGCGCCAGCAGCCCACCAGGGGCTGAAAGTGAGCAGTTCTTC. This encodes CASSPPGAESEQFF.

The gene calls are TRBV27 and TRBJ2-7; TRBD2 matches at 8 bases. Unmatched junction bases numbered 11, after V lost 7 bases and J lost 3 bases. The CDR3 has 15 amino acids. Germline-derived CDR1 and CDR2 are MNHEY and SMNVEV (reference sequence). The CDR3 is CASTPGIAGIYEQYF. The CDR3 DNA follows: TGTGCCAGCACGCCGGGGATAGCGGGAATCTACGAGCAGTACTTC.

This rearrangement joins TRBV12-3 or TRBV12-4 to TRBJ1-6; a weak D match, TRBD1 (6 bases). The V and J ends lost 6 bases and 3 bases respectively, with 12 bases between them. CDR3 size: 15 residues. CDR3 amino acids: CASRSGHDYNSPLHF. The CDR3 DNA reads TGTGCCAGCAGATCGGGACACGACTATAATTCACCCCTCCACTTT.

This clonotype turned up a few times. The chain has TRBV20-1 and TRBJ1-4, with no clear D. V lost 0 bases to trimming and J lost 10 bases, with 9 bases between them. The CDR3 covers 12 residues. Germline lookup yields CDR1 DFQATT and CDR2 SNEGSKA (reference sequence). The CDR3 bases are TGCAGTGCTAGAGATGAGAACGGAAAACTGTTTTTT. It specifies CSARDENGKLFF.

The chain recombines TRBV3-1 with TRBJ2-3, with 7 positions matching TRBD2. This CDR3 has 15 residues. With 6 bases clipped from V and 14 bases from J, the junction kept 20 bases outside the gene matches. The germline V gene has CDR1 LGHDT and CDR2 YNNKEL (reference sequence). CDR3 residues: CASSIAGAQHRDAYF. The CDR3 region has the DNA TGTGCCAGCAGTATCGCGGGAGCGCAGCACAGAGACGCGTATTTT.

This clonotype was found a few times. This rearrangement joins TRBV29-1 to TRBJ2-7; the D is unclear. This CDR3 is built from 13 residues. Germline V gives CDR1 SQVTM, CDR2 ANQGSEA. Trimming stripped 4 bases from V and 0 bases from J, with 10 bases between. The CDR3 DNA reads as TGCAGCGTTGTGCCGAAGAGCTCCTACGAGCAGTACTTC. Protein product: CSVVPKSSYEQYF.

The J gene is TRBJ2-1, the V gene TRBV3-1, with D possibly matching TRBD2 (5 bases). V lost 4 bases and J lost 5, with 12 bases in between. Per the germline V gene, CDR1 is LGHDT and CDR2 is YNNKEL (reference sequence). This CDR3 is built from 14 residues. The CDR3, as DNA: TGTGCCAGCAGCCGGCTGGGAGTACACAATGAGCAGTTCTTC. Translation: CASSRLGVHNEQFF.

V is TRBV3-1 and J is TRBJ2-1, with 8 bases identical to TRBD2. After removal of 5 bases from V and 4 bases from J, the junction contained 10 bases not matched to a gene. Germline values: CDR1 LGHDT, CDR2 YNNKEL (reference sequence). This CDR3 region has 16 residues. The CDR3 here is CASSAGGTSGYNEQFF. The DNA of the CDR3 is TGTGCCAGCAGCGCCGGAGGAACTAGCGGTTACAATGAGCAGTTCTTC.

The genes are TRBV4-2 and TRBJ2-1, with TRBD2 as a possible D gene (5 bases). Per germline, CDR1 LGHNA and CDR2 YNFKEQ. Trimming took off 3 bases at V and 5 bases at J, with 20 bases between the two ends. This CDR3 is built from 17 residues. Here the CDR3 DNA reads TGTGCCAGCAGCCAGGCCCTTCAGCGGAGTCTCCACAATGAGCAGTTCTTC. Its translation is CASSQALQRSLHNEQFF.

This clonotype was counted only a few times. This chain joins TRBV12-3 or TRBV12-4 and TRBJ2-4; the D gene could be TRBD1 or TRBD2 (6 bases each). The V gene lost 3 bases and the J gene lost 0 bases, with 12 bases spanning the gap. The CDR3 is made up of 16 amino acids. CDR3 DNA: TGTGCCAGCAGTTTTGCGGGACAAGTAGCCAAAAACATTCAGTACTTC. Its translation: CASSFAGQVAKNIQYF.